The 32 T cell receptor beta chains below were found in one sample sequenced in a study of early T cells in non-severe SARS-CoV-2 infection (dated by TCRdb to 2020 to 2023). Library creation used 5' RACE. Sequencer: NextSeq 500. TCRdb reprocessed the public reads (quality trimming at Q25 with fastp, clone calling with MiXCR) and kept in-frame beta chains. Entries are consolidated by CDR3 protein sequence, retaining the most common genes and DNA. Within this sample are approximately 33,000 distinct CDR3 sequences, with less than 5% of them counted one time only. Over 8% of the sample is taken by the ten largest. Sequencing was done on a sample of whole blood. These receptors were obtained from an adult who was a healthcare worker with PCR-confirmed SARS-CoV-2 infection or an uninfected control (not recorded which).

This clonotype was seen a few times. This chain links TRBV6-1 with TRBJ2-7; TRBD2 matches at 9 bases. Germline-derived CDR1 and CDR2 are MNHNS and SASEGT. Trimming took 4 bases from V and 2 from J; bases not matched to a gene: 3. The length of the CDR3 is 14 residues. CDR3 amino acids: CASSVLAGTYEQYV. For the CDR3, the DNA is TGTGCCAGCAGTGTTCTAGCGGGGACCTACGAGCAGTACGTC.

Ten or more counts support this clonotype. CDR3 loop: CASSYTENSPLHF. DNA for the CDR3: TGTGCCAGCAGTTATACGGAGAATTCACCCCTCCACTTT. The genes are TRBV6-2 or TRBV6-3 and TRBJ1-6; D unresolved. Germline lookup yields CDR1 MNHEY and CDR2 SVGEGT. The CDR3 runs 13 residues. The ends were cut back, 3 bases at V and 7 bases at J, with 7 bases in the middle.

In its sample, this clonotype was seen many times. This sequence joins TRBV4-3 and TRBJ1-1; 7 nucleotides align to TRBD1. V trimming: 0 bases; J trimming: 1 base; junction bases outside the gene matches: 5. The germline V gene encodes CDR1 LGHNA and CDR2 YSLEER. This CDR3 contains 16 residues. As DNA, the CDR3 is TGCGCCAGCAGCCAAGATAGGGGGCGAGAGAACACTGAAGCTTTCTTT. It codes for CASSQDRGRENTEAFF.

This clonotype was detected many times. The rearrangement links TRBV27 to TRBJ1-6, with 8 bases that match TRBD1. Germline loops: CDR1 MNHEY, CDR2 SMNVEV (reference sequence). V was pared by 7 bases and J by 10 bases, with 9 bases of the junction left unmatched. The CDR3 is 14 amino acids. This CDR3 reads CASTKTGAYSPLHF. The CDR3 DNA follows: TGTGCCAGCACCAAGACAGGGGCCTACTCACCCCTCCACTTT.

This clonotype was observed many times. The chain has TRBV12-3 or TRBV12-4 and TRBJ1-1; 10 bases line up with TRBD1. The CDR3 is 17 residues long. Losses at the gene ends were 3 bases for V and 0 bases for J; bases not matched to a gene: 7. The CDR3 reads CASSFWDRGFMNTEAFF. The CDR3 nucleotides read TGTGCCAGCAGTTTCTGGGACAGGGGATTTATGAACACTGAAGCTTTCTTT.

Ten or more counts support this clonotype. The chain combines TRBV6-6 with TRBJ1-5; D unclear. This CDR3 has 15 residues. CDR1 is MNHNY and CDR2 is SVGAGI in the germline V gene (reference sequence). Between the trimmed V and J ends, which lost 6 bases and 7 bases, there was a span of 19 bases. The CDR3 nucleotides read TGTGCCAGCAGGGAGGGAGTTGTGGCGGGCCAGCCCCAGCATTTT. Its protein is CASREGVVAGQPQHF.

This clonotype occurred many times. V usage is TRBV6-1 and J usage is TRBJ2-5; 10 nucleotides match TRBD2. The germline gives CDR1 MNHNS, CDR2 SASEGT. This CDR3 is 17 amino acids long. V was pared by 7 bases and J by 0 bases, with 11 bases of the junction left unmatched. The CDR3, as DNA: TGTGCCAGCACGCCACAGCGGGGACTAGCGAACCAAGAGACCCAGTACTTC. Translation gives CASTPQRGLANQETQYF.

The sample holds many counts of this clonotype. This chain joins TRBV7-6 and TRBJ2-5; D is unresolved. CDR1 is SGHVS and CDR2 is FNYEAQ in the germline V gene. V was shortened by 1 base and J by 5 bases, with 8 bases between the two germline ends. This CDR3 has 13 residues. CDR3 sequence reads: CASSLGTWETQYF. The CDR3 region has the DNA TGTGCCAGCAGCTTAGGAACCTGGGAGACCCAGTACTTC.

This clonotype was seen repeatedly, ten times or more. The chain recombines TRBV20-1 with TRBJ2-3; D gene uncertain. V lost 3 bases and J 4 bases, leaving 8 bases between the germline ends. Germline CDR1 DFQATT, CDR2 SNEGSKA (reference sequence). This CDR3 has 12 amino acids. The CDR3 spells CSASVGSDTQYF. Here the CDR3 DNA reads TGCAGTGCTAGTGTAGGTTCAGATACGCAGTATTTT.

J is TRBJ1-3 and V is TRBV4-2; D gene ambiguous. This CDR3 is 18 amino acids long. V shed 0 bases and J shed 0 bases, with 15 bases lying between them. From germline, CDR1 is LGHNA and CDR2 YNFKEQ. The CDR3 is CASSQDRPDIASGNTIYF. CDR3 sequence (DNA): TGTGCCAGCAGCCAAGATCGTCCAGACATAGCCTCTGGAAACACCATATATTTT.

This clonotype came up many times. This rearrangement joins TRBV11-2 to TRBJ2-1; weak D call: TRBD1 (6 bases). The CDR3 is 14 amino acids. Trimming took off 0 bases at V and 10 bases at J, with 13 bases between the two ends. Germline V lookup: CDR1 SGHAT, CDR2 FQNNGV. CDR3 bases: TGTGCCAGCAGCTTAGAACCTGAAGGGGGAGAGCAGTTCTTC. This sequence encodes CASSLEPEGGEQFF.

The sample holds a few counts of this clonotype. The chain uses TRBV12-3 or TRBV12-4 and TRBJ1-5; 9 nucleotides line up with TRBD1. With 3 bases clipped from V and 6 bases from J, the junction kept 12 bases outside the gene matches. There are 17 residues in the CDR3. The CDR3 loop is CASSFPSTGQGRQPQHF. For the CDR3, the DNA is TGTGCCAGCAGTTTTCCGAGTACGGGACAGGGCCGTCAGCCCCAGCATTTT.

The chain couples TRBV6-5 to TRBJ1-5; D gene ambiguous. CDR3 size: 15 residues. V was cut by 5 bases and J by 7 bases, with 18 bases left in between. Germline CDR1 and CDR2: MNHEY and SVGAGI. As DNA, the CDR3 is TGTGCCAGCAGTCCCACATACCTGAACAACCAGCCCCAGCATTTT. Translated: CASSPTYLNNQPQHF.

There are many counts of this clonotype. The rearrangement joins TRBV12-3 or TRBV12-4 to TRBJ2-3; perhaps D is TRBD1 or TRBD2 (6 bases each). CDR3 length: 15 amino acids. V was shortened by 3 bases and J by 1 base, with 11 bases between the two germline ends. The CDR3 region has the DNA TGTGCCAGCAGTTTGGGGGGCGCGGGCACAGATACGCAGTATTTT. Translated: CASSLGGAGTDTQYF.

Many counts were recorded for this clonotype. The rearrangement joins TRBV7-9 to TRBJ2-1, with D maybe TRBD2 (5 bases). V lost 5 bases, J lost 0 bases, and 11 bases lay in between. The length of the CDR3 is 15 residues. Germline CDR1 reads SEHNR; CDR2 reads FQNEAQ (reference sequence). This chain's CDR3 is CASSESGSSYNEQFF. The CDR3 nucleotides are TGTGCCAGCAGCGAAAGCGGAAGCTCCTACAATGAGCAGTTCTTC.

In its sample, this clonotype was seen many times. The J gene is TRBJ1-1, the V gene TRBV5-6, with a possible D match to TRBD1 (5 bases). V was trimmed by 4 bases and J by 4 bases, leaving 11 bases between them. This CDR3 has 13 amino acids. The germline gives CDR1 SGHDT, CDR2 YYEEEE. The CDR3 region has the DNA TGTGCCAGCAGCCCCGACAGCGGCACTGAAGCTTTCTTT. It is translated as CASSPDSGTEAFF.

This clonotype was counted between two and nine times. This chain uses TRBV19 with TRBJ1-6; D remains ambiguous. Germline V gene data show CDR1 as LNHDA and CDR2 as SQIVND (reference sequence). The CDR3 spans 15 residues. The V gene lost 5 bases and the J gene lost 7 bases, with 15 bases spanning the gap. The CDR3 DNA sequence: TGTGCCAGTAGTGTATCAGAGGGCCCCAATTCACCCCTCCACTTT. Translating gives CASSVSEGPNSPLHF.

In this sample, this clonotype turned up many times. J is TRBJ1-1 and V is TRBV7-9; TRBD1 is a possible D gene (5 bases). The CDR3 extends over 14 amino acids. Germline CDR1 SEHNR, CDR2 FQNEAQ (reference sequence). V shed 5 bases and J shed 3 bases, with 13 bases lying between them. CDR3 DNA sequence: TGTGCCAGCAGCCTCAGTCAGGGAGACACTGAAGCTTTCTTT. It encodes CASSLSQGDTEAFF.

This clonotype has at least ten counts. The CDR3 DNA is TGCAGTGCTAGAGATTTGAAGGGACAAAACAATGAGCAGTTCTTC. Translation: CSARDLKGQNNEQFF. The chain links TRBV20-1 to TRBJ2-1, with a possible D match to TRBD1 (6 bases). Between the trimmed V and J ends, which lost 0 bases and 5 bases, there was a span of 14 bases. Germline V lookup: CDR1 DFQATT, CDR2 SNEGSKA (reference sequence). The length of the CDR3 is 15 residues.

This clonotype turned up a few times. The rearrangement links TRBV11-2 to TRBJ2-3; unclear D gene. Deletions cut 2 bases from V and 0 bases from J, with 3 bases between. Germline V gene data show CDR1 as SGHAT and CDR2 as FQNNGV. The CDR3 runs 13 residues. CDR3 coding DNA: TGTGCCAGCAGCTTAAGTAGCACAGATACGCAGTATTTT. Translation: CASSLSSTDTQYF.

Relative to its sample, this clonotype is medium-sized. The CDR3 coding sequence is TGTGCCAGCAGCTCCGGACAGGGAGGGACCCAGTACTTC. Translated: CASSSGQGGTQYF. This chain uses TRBV11-1 with TRBJ2-5, with 8 bases aligning to TRBD1. Germline V CDR1 and CDR2: SGHAT, FQDESV (reference sequence). CDR3 size: 13 residues. V lost 4 bases to trimming and J lost 7 bases; unmatched junction nucleotides: 5.

This clonotype was recorded many times. This rearrangement joins TRBV28 to TRBJ2-3, with D perhaps matching TRBD1 or TRBD2 (5 bases each). The CDR3 is 15 residues long. Trimming removed 5 bases at V and 1 base at J, with 13 bases between. Germline V gene lookup returns CDR1 MDHEN and CDR2 SYDVKM. CDR3 DNA: TGTGCCAGCAGTCCGGACCAGGGAGGCACAGATACGCAGTATTTT. Amino acids: CASSPDQGGTDTQYF.

Many counts were recorded for this clonotype. V is TRBV27 and J is TRBJ1-1, with D possibly being TRBD1 (5 bases). This CDR3 is 15 amino acids long. Per the germline V gene, CDR1 is MNHEY and CDR2 is SMNVEV (reference sequence). The V and J ends lost 6 bases and 0 bases respectively, with 14 bases between them. CDR3 sequence (DNA): TGTGCCAGCAGGGGAGGACAACGCATGAACACTGAAGCTTTCTTT. As protein: CASRGGQRMNTEAFF.

For this clonotype: A much larger clone sits a single nucleotide away, making a read error possible. The chain couples TRBV28 to TRBJ1-2; D might be TRBD1 (6 bases). This CDR3 has 12 amino acids. CDR1 and CDR2 from the germline V gene are MDHEN and SYDVKM. The CDR3 DNA reads TGTGTCAGCACCACGACAGGATATGGCTACACCTTC. This sequence encodes CVSTTTGYGYTF.

This clonotype showed up many times. This chain joins TRBV28 and TRBJ1-5; D call uncertain. V shed 7 bases and J shed 2 bases, with 12 bases lying between them. Per the germline V gene, CDR1 is MDHEN and CDR2 is SYDVKM. The CDR3 is 14 residues long. CDR3 amino acids: CASTLHAGNQPQHF. For the CDR3, the DNA is TGTGCCAGCACCCTACATGCGGGCAATCAGCCCCAGCATTTT.

About this clonotype: A much larger clone differs by one base, so this may be a read error. This chain joins TRBV6-4 and TRBJ2-3, with 8 bases aligning to TRBD2. CDR3 length: 14 amino acids. Per germline, CDR1 MRHNA and CDR2 SNTAGT. CDR3 DNA: TGTTCCAGCAGTGACGGGAGGGCCACAGATACGCAGTATTTT. It translates to CSSSDGRATDTQYF.

This clonotype has ten or more counts. The V gene is TRBV24-1, the J gene TRBJ2-1, with D possibly called TRBD1 or TRBD2 (5 bases each). CDR3 length equals 18 residues. The V end was cut by 3 bases, the J end by 0 bases, with 17 bases between. The germline gives CDR1 KGHDR, CDR2 SFDVKD. The CDR3 protein is CATSDLGVGGSSYNEQFF. Here the CDR3 DNA reads TGTGCCACCAGTGATCTGGGGGTAGGCGGAAGCTCCTACAATGAGCAGTTCTTC.

This clonotype was counted many times. The chain combines TRBV5-1 with TRBJ2-2, with 7 bases fitting TRBD1. CDR1 and CDR2 from the germline V gene are SGHRS and YFSETQ. V shed 3 bases and J 3 bases; nucleotides not matched to a gene: 8. This CDR3 has 16 amino acids. DNA for the CDR3: TGCGCCAGCAGCTCCCGAGGGGGCACGGACACCGGGGAGCTGTTTTTT. The encoded protein is CASSSRGGTDTGELFF.

The chain couples TRBV5-5 to TRBJ2-7, with TRBD1 matching over 10 bases. Germline V gene sequence: CDR1 SGHKS, CDR2 YYEKEE (reference sequence). V trimming: 3 bases; J trimming: 3 bases; junction bases outside the gene matches: 6. There are 15 residues in the CDR3. CDR3 in amino acids: CASSSGTGVYYEQYV. The DNA for the CDR3 is TGTGCCAGCAGCTCCGGGACAGGGGTTTACTACGAGCAGTACGTC.

This clonotype was recorded many times. The chain recombines TRBV6-5 with TRBJ2-7; D is ambiguous. The CDR3 is made up of 13 amino acids. CDR1 is MNHEY, CDR2 SVGAGI, per germline. Trimming shortened V by 6 bases and J by 0 bases, and 9 bases separated the two germline ends. CDR3 nucleotides: TGTGCCAGCAGCTACGGCCACTCCTACGAGCAGTACTTC. It yields the protein CASSYGHSYEQYF.

This clonotype appeared a few times. The chain joins TRBV15 to TRBJ2-3; no definite D call. CDR1 is LNHNV, CDR2 YYDKDF, per germline (reference sequence). The length of the CDR3 is 15 residues. Trimming removed 0 bases from V and 1 base from J, with 8 bases in between. The CDR3 region has the DNA TGTGCCACCAGCAGAGATAGTCGAGGCACAGATACGCAGTATTTT. Encoded protein: CATSRDSRGTDTQYF.

This clonotype was recorded many times. This sequence joins TRBV11-3 and TRBJ2-1, with D tentatively TRBD1 or TRBD2 (6 bases each). The CDR3 runs to 18 residues. Germline V gives CDR1 SGHNT, CDR2 YENEEA. Trimming took off 4 bases at V and 1 base at J, with 20 bases between the two ends. CDR3 sequence reads: CASSSTGKGGGSYNEQFF. The CDR3 region has the DNA TGTGCCAGCAGCTCCACAGGGAAGGGAGGAGGATCCTACAATGAGCAGTTCTTC.